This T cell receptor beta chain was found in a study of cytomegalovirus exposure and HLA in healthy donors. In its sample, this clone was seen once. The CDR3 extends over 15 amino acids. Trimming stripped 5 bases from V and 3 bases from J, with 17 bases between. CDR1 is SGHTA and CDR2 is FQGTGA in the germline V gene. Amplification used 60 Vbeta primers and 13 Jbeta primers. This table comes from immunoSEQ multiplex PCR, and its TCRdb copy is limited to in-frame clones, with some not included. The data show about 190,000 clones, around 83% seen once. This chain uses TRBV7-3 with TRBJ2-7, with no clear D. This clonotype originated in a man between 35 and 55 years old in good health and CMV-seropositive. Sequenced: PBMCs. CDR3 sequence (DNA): TGTGCCAGCAGCCCGCGCCGAGTAAGTCTCTACGAGCAGTACTTC. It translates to CASSPRRVSLYEQYF.